This TCR beta chain emerged from a study of blood T cell repertoires in COVID-19. CDR1 and CDR2 from the germline V gene are SGHKS and YYEKEE (reference sequence). This CDR3 region has 13 residues. The V gene end was trimmed by 6 bases and the J gene end by 4 bases; junction bases not matched to a gene: 5. Some clones are missing from TCRdb's copy, which holds only in-frame ones; the method was immunoSEQ multiplex PCR. The sample lists 65,000 to 70,000 clones, under 85% occurring once. The chain carries TRBV5-5 and TRBJ1-2, with 8 nucleotides matching TRBD1. This receptor was taken from a man aged 60 to 75 with acute or convalescent COVID-19. The source material was peripheral blood. CDR3 bases: TGTGCCAGCAACCCGGACAGGGCCTATGGCTACACCTTC. The encoded protein is CASNPDRAYGYTF. Together with reference TRBV5-5 and TRBJ1-2, the CDR3 gives the full variable domain: DAGVTQSPTHLIKTRGQQVTLRCSPISGHKSVSWYQQVLGQGPQFIFQYYEKEERGRGNFPDRFSARQFPNYSSELNVNALLLGDSALYLCASNPDRAYGYTFGSGTRLTVV.